The 24 T cell receptor beta chains given below trace back to one sample, sequenced in a study of cytomegalovirus exposure and HLA in healthy donors. 60 Vbeta and 13 Jbeta primers were used in PCR. TCRdb's table, derived via immunoSEQ multiplex PCR, lists solely in-frame clones and lacks some. Found here are about 130,000 clones, less than 85% of them singletons; the top ten hold more than 2%. Input material: PBMCs. These receptor sequences come from a woman between 40 and 50 years old in good health and CMV-seropositive.

The rearrangement links TRBV5-8 to TRBJ2-5, with TRBD1 matching over 8 bases. The length of the CDR3 is 14 residues. Trimming took 10 bases from V and 6 from J; bases not matched to a gene: 14. Germline loops: CDR1 SGHTS, CDR2 YDEGEE. CDR3 bases: TGTGCCCTTGGGGGCCGCGACAGGGGAAAGACCCAGTACTTC. It is translated as CALGGRDRGKTQYF.

The chain uses TRBV30 and TRBJ2-1; 9 bases match TRBD2. J was trimmed by 6 bases and V by 3 bases; bases with no gene match: 9. This CDR3 has 15 residues. Per the germline V gene, CDR1 is GTSNPN and CDR2 is SVGIG (reference sequence). CDR3 loop: CAWSPMGLAFNEQFF. The CDR3 coding sequence is TGTGCCTGGAGCCCAATGGGACTAGCTTTCAATGAGCAGTTCTTC.

This clone showed up just a few times. The genes are TRBV11-1 and TRBJ2-5; TRBD2 is a possible D gene (5 bases). CDR3 length: 16 residues. Trimming shortened V by 1 base and J by 0 bases, and 12 bases separated the two germline ends. The germline gives CDR1 SGHAT, CDR2 FQDESV (reference sequence). The DNA for the CDR3 is TGTGCCAGCAGCTTAGAAGGTGGACTGTACCAAGAGACCCAGTACTTC. The encoded protein is CASSLEGGLYQETQYF. The complete variable domain, with remaining parts taken from reference TRBV11-1 and TRBJ2-5, reads EAEVAQSPRYKITEKSQAVAFWCDPISGHATLYWYRQILGQGPELLVQFQDESVVDDSQLPKDRFSAERLKGVDSTLKIQPAELGDSAMYLCASSLEGGLYQETQYFGPGTRLLVL.

This clone has just a few counts. This sequence joins TRBV18 and TRBJ2-2; 7 bases line up with TRBD1. The CDR3 is 14 residues long. Germline CDR1 and CDR2: KGHSH and LQKENI. V was pared by 6 bases and J by 3 bases, with 4 bases of the junction left unmatched. The CDR3, as DNA: TGTGCCAGCTCCCGGGACAGCGACACCGGGGAGCTGTTTTTT. This sequence encodes CASSRDSDTGELFF.

The J gene is TRBJ2-5, the V gene TRBV4-3; TRBD1 aligns across 8 bases. Trimming removed 0 bases from V and 1 base from J; junction bases left unmatched: 1. Germline V gene lookup returns CDR1 LGHNA and CDR2 YSLEER. This CDR3 spans 15 amino acids. CDR3 loop: CASSQDTGGQETQYF. The CDR3 DNA is TGCGCCAGCAGCCAAGATACAGGGGGCCAAGAGACCCAGTACTTC.

The chain links TRBV10-3 to TRBJ1-2, with 10 bases aligning to TRBD1. The CDR3 loop spans 16 amino acids. The V and J ends lost 6 bases and 4 bases, in that order; junction bases with no gene match: 11. Germline V lookup: CDR1 ENHRY, CDR2 SYGVKD. CDR3 nucleotides: TGTGCCATCAGGACCTCGGGGACAGGGGTTTCCTATGGCTACACCTTC. Protein product: CAIRTSGTGVSYGYTF.

The chain uses TRBV7-2 and TRBJ2-1; 11 bases line up with TRBD2. The CDR3 sequence is 16 residues long. J was trimmed by 7 bases and V by 1 base; bases with no gene match: 6. Germline CDR1 is SGHTA and CDR2 is FQGNSA. The CDR3 is CASSLGLAGQGNEQFF. The CDR3 nucleotides read TGTGCCAGCAGCTTAGGACTAGCGGGACAAGGGAATGAGCAGTTCTTC.

The rearrangement links TRBV30 to TRBJ2-1; 7 nucleotides agree with TRBD2. V gave up 2 bases and J gave up 1 base; unmatched junction bases: 5. Germline CDR1 GTSNPN, CDR2 SVGIG (reference sequence). This CDR3 region has 15 residues. CDR3 region: CAWSKTSRSYNEQFF. CDR3 nucleotide sequence: TGTGCCTGGAGTAAGACTAGCCGTTCCTACAATGAGCAGTTCTTC.

This clone has a handful of counts. The V gene is TRBV18, the J gene TRBJ2-7; D is unclear. This CDR3 has 11 amino acids. Trimming removed 3 bases at V and 3 bases at J, with 3 bases between. Germline-derived CDR1 and CDR2 are KGHSH and LQKENI. CDR3 loop: CASSPFYEQYF. The CDR3, as DNA: TGTGCCAGCTCACCCTTCTACGAGCAGTACTTC.

This clone has a single count. V gene TRBV4-2 combines with J gene TRBJ2-1; 10 nucleotides align to TRBD2. V trimming: 0 bases; J trimming: 9 bases; junction bases outside the gene matches: 5. Germline values: CDR1 LGHNA, CDR2 YNFKEQ. There are 15 residues in the CDR3. The CDR3: CASSQEASGRLEQFF. Written as DNA, the CDR3 is TGTGCCAGCAGCCAAGAGGCTAGCGGGAGACTTGAGCAGTTCTTC.

Regarding this clone: In the same sample, other DNA sequences code for this CDR3. The V call is TRBV7-2, the J call TRBJ2-1, with D hard to call. Germline CDR1 is SGHTA and CDR2 is FQGNSA. Trimming stripped 4 bases from V and 12 bases from J, with 13 bases between. The CDR3 runs to 12 residues. The CDR3 loop reads CASSSPAIGQFF. As DNA, the CDR3 is TGTGCCAGCAGCTCCCCCGCCATCGGGCAGTTCTTC.

This clone was recorded once. CDR3 region: CASSLTGSSQGYTF. The CDR3 DNA reads as TGCGCCAGCAGCTTGACAGGGAGTTCGCAGGGCTACACCTTC. The chain employs TRBV5-1 and TRBJ1-2; perhaps TRBD1 as D (6 bases). The CDR3 is 14 residues long. Germline V gene data show CDR1 as SGHRS and CDR2 as YFSETQ. V shed 1 base and J shed 8 bases, with 15 bases lying between them.

The chain combines TRBV28 with TRBJ2-7, with 11 positions matching TRBD1. The junction had 4 bases not matched to a gene; V was cut back by 3 bases and J by 3 bases. This CDR3 has 15 residues. CDR1 and CDR2 from the germline V gene are MDHEN and SYDVKM. The CDR3 DNA reads as TGTGCCAGCAGTTTTGGACAGGGGGCTAACTACGAGCAGTACTTC. Translated, it gives CASSFGQGANYEQYF.

The chain carries TRBV28 and TRBJ2-2; D is unresolved. The CDR3 consists of 13 residues. The V gene's germline CDR1 is MDHEN and CDR2 SYDVKM. Trimming stripped 5 bases from V and 8 bases from J, with 12 bases between. CDR3 region: CASSTPAPGELFF. CDR3 DNA: TGTGCCAGCAGTACTCCTGCCCCAGGGGAGCTGTTTTTT.

The V and J genes are TRBV6-1 and TRBJ2-7, with 8 nucleotides matching TRBD1. Unmatched junction bases numbered 8, after V lost 10 bases and J lost 3 bases. Germline CDR1 is MNHNS and CDR2 is SASEGT. The CDR3 runs 13 residues. The CDR3 is CATRGQKVYEQYF. Written as DNA, the CDR3 is TGTGCCACCAGGGGGCAGAAGGTCTACGAGCAGTACTTC.

The chain carries TRBV11-2 and TRBJ2-3; 7 bases match TRBD1. V lost 3 bases, J lost 3 bases, and 3 bases stayed unmatched. The CDR3 is 14 amino acids. CDR1 and CDR2 (germline): SGHAT, FQNNGV. This CDR3 is CASSFNRGTDTQYF. The CDR3 DNA reads TGTGCCAGCAGCTTCAACAGGGGAACAGATACGCAGTATTTT.

This sequence joins TRBV4-1 and TRBJ1-1; no clear D. Trimming shortened V by 4 bases and J by 9 bases, and 18 bases separated the two germline ends. The CDR3 extends over 14 amino acids. The germline gives CDR1 MGHRA, CDR2 YSYEKL. The CDR3 is CASSPYTVGVKAFF. The CDR3 nucleotides read TGCGCCAGCAGCCCTTATACGGTCGGGGTCAAAGCTTTCTTT.

This clone was observed a few times. V is TRBV5-1 and J is TRBJ1-1; 7 bases fit TRBD1. The J segment lost 10 bases and the V segment lost 4 bases, leaving 16 bases of the junction unmatched. This CDR3 has 15 amino acids. In germline, CDR1 is SGHRS, CDR2 YFSETQ. CDR3 in DNA: TGCGCCAGCAGCCTGGGGGCAGGGGGATCGTCAGGAGCTTTCTTT. It yields the protein CASSLGAGGSSGAFF.

The chain recombines TRBV18 with TRBJ2-5; the D is unclear. This CDR3 is 15 amino acids long. Germline CDR1 reads KGHSH; CDR2 reads LQKENI. V lost 1 base and J 2 bases, leaving 11 bases between the germline ends. CDR3 loop: CASSPQRNLQETQYF. CDR3 sequence (DNA): TGTGCCAGCTCACCACAGAGGAACCTACAAGAGACCCAGTACTTC.

The V call is TRBV9, the J call TRBJ1-2; 9 positions agree with TRBD1. Germline assignment: CDR1 SGDLS and CDR2 YYNGEE. This CDR3 region has 14 residues. The ends lost 4 bases at V and 1 base at J; junction bases unmatched: 2. The CDR3 spells CASSSGQGNYGYTF. The CDR3 DNA reads TGTGCCAGCAGCTCGGGACAGGGTAACTATGGCTACACCTTC. The variable domain in full, with the rest retrieved from reference TRBV9 and TRBJ1-2, is DSGVTQTPKHLITATGQRVTLRCSPRSGDLSVYWYQQSLDQGLQFLIQYYNGEERAKGNILERFSAQQFPDLHSELNLSSLELGDSALYFCASSSGQGNYGYTFGSGTRLTVV.

This sequence joins TRBV28 and TRBJ1-1; TRBD1 aligns across 8 bases. V shed 5 bases, J shed 4 bases, and the junction held 9 bases outside the gene matches. Germline CDR1 and CDR2: MDHEN and SYDVKM. The CDR3 spans 15 residues. The CDR3 DNA reads as TGTGCCAGCAGTGAGAGAAGGACAGGGCTCACTGAAGCTTTCTTT. As protein: CASSERRTGLTEAFF. Supplemented by reference TRBV28 and TRBJ1-1, the full variable domain reads DVKVTQSSRYLVKRTGEKVFLECVQDMDHENMFWYRQDPGLGLRLIYFSYDVKMKEKGDIPEGYSVSREKKERFSLILESASTNQTSMYLCASSERRTGLTEAFFGQGTRLTVV.

The rearrangement links TRBV6-1 to TRBJ2-2; D gene uncertain. Germline lookup yields CDR1 MNHNS and CDR2 SASEGT. V was pared by 4 bases and J by 1 base, with 7 bases between. The CDR3 extends over 14 amino acids. CDR3 DNA: TGTGCCAGCAGTGCCCGTCTGAACACCGGGGAGCTGTTTTTT. Translated, it gives CASSARLNTGELFF.

V and J are TRBV5-1 and TRBJ2-5, with 8 nucleotides matching TRBD2. The V and J ends lost 2 bases and 3 bases, in that order; junction bases with no gene match: 0. From germline, CDR1 is SGHRS and CDR2 YFSETQ. This CDR3 has 13 amino acids. DNA for the CDR3: TGCGCCAGCAGCTTTAGCGGGGAAGAGACCCAGTACTTC. This translates into CASSFSGEETQYF.

The chain has TRBV4-2 and TRBJ2-7; TRBD2 matches 7 bases. Germline-derived CDR1 and CDR2 are LGHNA and YNFKEQ. The CDR3 has 15 residues. V lost 2 bases to trimming and J lost 3 bases; unmatched junction nucleotides: 7. This CDR3 reads CASSQTQREHYEQYF. In DNA form, the CDR3 reads TGTGCCAGCAGCCAAACACAGCGGGAACACTACGAGCAGTACTTC.